The clone carrying this TCR beta chain has more than one count but fewer than ten. As yet, its antigen is unknown. Regarding time point: newly diagnosed GD, antithyroid drugs for less than 3 months. After RNA was extracted from PBMCs, the TCR library was made from it. This CDR3 is built from 14 residues. The V end lost 1 base, the J end lost 5 bases, and 15 bases lay between the germline ends. Looked up from germline, CDR1 is DFQATT and CDR2 is SNEGSKA (reference sequence). Researchers made TCR beta libraries by using iRepertoire HTBI primers and running Arm-PCR on CDR3 regions. TCRdb itself ran the multiplex PCR reads through MiXCR, one entry per CDR3 protein. The table includes around 400,000 distinct CDR3 sequences, about 15% detected once. This specimen belongs to a study of regulatory T cells in long-lasting Graves disease. Whole-study results and caveats: Newly diagnosed disease favored TRBV20-1 and TRBJ2-1 over persistent disease.

The same sample was also studied in work on T cells in Graves' hyperthyroidism and ophthalmopathy. That paper adds: First-round RT-PCR with HTBI primers amplified the TCR CDR3 region.

The sequence was collected from a woman between 40 and 55 years old with Graves disease. The source material was peripheral blood mononuclear cells (PBMCs), sampled at new diagnosis, from a patient treated with antithyroid drugs. The V call is TRBV20-1, the J call TRBJ2-7, with D tentatively TRBD2 (5 bases). The CDR3 spells CSARAATAGDEQYF. The CDR3 bases are TGCAGTGCTAGAGCCGCTACCGCCGGGGACGAGCAGTACTTC.